This is a list of T cell receptor beta chains from one sample in a study of blood T cell repertoires in COVID-19. Assay used: immunoSEQ multiplex PCR; TCRdb lists only in-frame clones, some missing. The sample consists of approximately 100,000 clones, 70% to 85% of them appearing once. The sample taken for sequencing was peripheral blood. The receptors originated from an older man with acute or convalescent COVID-19. CDR3s include the opening cysteine and the closing phenylalanine or tryptophan. D genes are given only for firm matches. Clone size appears in some rows only: once, few, many, or a class for an expanded clone.

J gene: TRBJ2-6
clone size: NA
V gene: TRBV11-1
D gene: NA
CDR3 protein: CASSFGGSGANVLTF
CDR3 DNA: TGTGCCAGCAGCTTCGGGGGCTCTGGGGCCAACGTCCTGACTTTC

J gene: TRBJ1-5
clone size: once
V gene: TRBV19
D gene: NA
CDR3 protein: CASSSQGIRDQPQHF
CDR3 DNA: TGTGCCAGTAGTAGCCAGGGGATTCGAGATCAGCCCCAGCATTTT

J gene: TRBJ1-6
clone size: NA
V gene: TRBV9
D gene: TRBD1
CDR3 protein: CASSGDSTNSPLHF
CDR3 DNA: TGTGCCAGCAGCGGGGACAGCACAAATTCACCCCTCCACTTT

J gene: TRBJ1-4
clone size: NA
V gene: TRBV4-1
D gene: NA
CDR3 protein: CASSQDLGLREKLFF
CDR3 DNA: TGCGCCAGCAGCCAAGATCTGGGGCTACGGGAAAAACTGTTTTTT

J gene: TRBJ2-1
clone size: NA
V gene: TRBV11-2
D gene: TRBD2
CDR3 protein: CASSSSTWDGGNDNEQFF
CDR3 DNA: TGTGCCAGCAGCTCCTCGACTTGGGACGGGGGGAATGACAATGAGCAGTTCTTC

J gene: TRBJ1-3
clone size: few
V gene: TRBV12-3/TRBV12-4
D gene: NA
CDR3 protein: CASTGFGNTIYF
CDR3 DNA: TGTGCCAGCACAGGGTTTGGAAACACCATATATTTT

J gene: TRBJ1-5
clone size: NA
V gene: TRBV6-5
D gene: NA
CDR3 protein: CASSPPGAQHF
CDR3 DNA: TGTGCCAGCAGTCCCCCGGGGGCCCAGCATTTT

J gene: TRBJ2-5
clone size: NA
V gene: TRBV29-1
D gene: NA
CDR3 protein: CSVEVARLSQETQYF
CDR3 DNA: TGCAGCGTTGAAGTCGCGCGGCTTTCCCAAGAGACCCAGTACTTC

J gene: TRBJ2-7
clone size: NA
V gene: TRBV7-2
D gene: TRBD1
CDR3 protein: CASSLQTGYYEQYF
CDR3 DNA: TGTGCCAGCAGCTTACAGACAGGGTACTACGAGCAGTACTTC

J gene: TRBJ2-7
clone size: few
V gene: TRBV7-9
D gene: NA
CDR3 protein: CASSLGAGFFNYEQYF
CDR3 DNA: TGTGCCAGCAGCTTAGGGGCCGGTTTCTTCAACTACGAGCAGTACTTC

J gene: TRBJ1-1
clone size: NA
V gene: TRBV10-3
D gene: NA
CDR3 protein: CAISESTLTEAFF
CDR3 DNA: TGTGCCATCAGTGAGTCGACACTCACTGAAGCTTTCTTT

J gene: TRBJ2-1
clone size: medium-sized
V gene: TRBV12-2
D gene: NA
CDR3 protein: CASRLALGSEGYNEQFF
CDR3 DNA: TGTGCAAGTCGCTTAGCTTTGGGCTCAGAGGGCTACAATGAGCAGTTCTTC

J gene: TRBJ2-1
clone size: NA
V gene: TRBV7-7
D gene: NA
CDR3 protein: CASSLASVDNEQFF
CDR3 DNA: TGTGCTAGCAGCTTAGCTAGCGTAGACAATGAGCAGTTCTTC

J gene: TRBJ2-5
clone size: NA
V gene: TRBV15
D gene: NA
CDR3 protein: CATSRDSQALQETQYF
CDR3 DNA: TGTGCCACCAGCAGAGATTCACAGGCCCTACAAGAGACCCAGTACTTC